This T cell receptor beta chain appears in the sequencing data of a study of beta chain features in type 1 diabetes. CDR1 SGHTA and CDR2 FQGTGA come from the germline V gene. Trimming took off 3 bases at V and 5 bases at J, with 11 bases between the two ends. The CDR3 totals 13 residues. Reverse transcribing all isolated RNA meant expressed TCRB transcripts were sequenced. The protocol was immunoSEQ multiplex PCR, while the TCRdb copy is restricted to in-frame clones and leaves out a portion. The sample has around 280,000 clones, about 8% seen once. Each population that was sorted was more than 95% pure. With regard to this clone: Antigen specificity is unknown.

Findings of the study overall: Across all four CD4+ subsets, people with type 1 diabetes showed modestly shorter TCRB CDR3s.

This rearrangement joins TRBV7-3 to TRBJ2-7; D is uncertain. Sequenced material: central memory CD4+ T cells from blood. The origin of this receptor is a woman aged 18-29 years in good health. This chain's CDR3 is CASSLGRWNEQYF. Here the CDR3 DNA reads TGTGCCAGCAGCTTGGGCAGGTGGAACGAGCAGTACTTC.